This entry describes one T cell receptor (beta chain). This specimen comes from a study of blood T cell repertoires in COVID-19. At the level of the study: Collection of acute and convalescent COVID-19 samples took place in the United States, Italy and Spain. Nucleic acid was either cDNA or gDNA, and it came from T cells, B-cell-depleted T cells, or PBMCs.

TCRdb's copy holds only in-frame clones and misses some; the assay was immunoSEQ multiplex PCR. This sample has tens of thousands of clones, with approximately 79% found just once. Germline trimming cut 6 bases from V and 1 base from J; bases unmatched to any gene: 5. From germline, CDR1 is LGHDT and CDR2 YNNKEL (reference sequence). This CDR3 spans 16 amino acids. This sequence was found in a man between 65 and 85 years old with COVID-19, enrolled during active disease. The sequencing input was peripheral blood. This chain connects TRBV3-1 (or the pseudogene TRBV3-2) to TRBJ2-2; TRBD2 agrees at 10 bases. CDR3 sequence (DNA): TGTGCCAGCAGGTTTTTAGCGGGGGGGAACACCGGGGAGCTGTTTTTT. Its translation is CASRFLAGGNTGELFF.